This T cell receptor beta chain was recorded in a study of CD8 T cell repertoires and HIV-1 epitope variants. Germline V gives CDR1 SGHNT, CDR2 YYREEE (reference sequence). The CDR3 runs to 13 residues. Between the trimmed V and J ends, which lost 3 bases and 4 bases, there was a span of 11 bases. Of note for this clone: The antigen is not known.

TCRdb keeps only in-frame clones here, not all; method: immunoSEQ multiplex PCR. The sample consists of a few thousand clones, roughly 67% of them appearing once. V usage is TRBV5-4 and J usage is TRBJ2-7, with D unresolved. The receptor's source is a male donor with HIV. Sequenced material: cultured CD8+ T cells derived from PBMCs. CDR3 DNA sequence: TGTGCCAGCAGCTCGTTACATCTATACGAGCAGTACTTC. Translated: CASSSLHLYEQYF.